This TCR beta chain emerged from a study of blood T cells in healthy people across ages. The table lists this clonotype with a few counts. Its antigen is currently unknown. A second about 7 to 12 cycle PCR used barcoded and J-beta primers. Each cDNA molecule received a tag from a template-switch adaptor that had 12 random nucleotides. From the 5' RACE reads, TCRdb called clonotypes with MiXCR, one entry per CDR3 protein. This table has approximately 400,000 distinct CDR3 sequences, 45% to 60% appearing once. J lost 7 bases, V lost 4 bases, and 10 bases had no gene match. The length of the CDR3 is 15 residues. Germline V gene sequence: CDR1 MDHEN, CDR2 SYDVKM. Findings and caveats of the study: Roughly linear declines in TCR beta diversity per million T cells occurred with age. A greater number of naive CD4+ cells and higher diversity distinguished long-lived donors from aged donors.

The sample was blood. V is TRBV28 and J is TRBJ2-7; 10 bases are a match to TRBD2. The clonotype was recovered from a man between 60 and 75 years old in good health. CDR3 loop: CASSSEGLARREQYF. CDR3 DNA: TGTGCCAGCAGTTCCGAGGGACTAGCGCGTCGTGAGCAGTACTTC.